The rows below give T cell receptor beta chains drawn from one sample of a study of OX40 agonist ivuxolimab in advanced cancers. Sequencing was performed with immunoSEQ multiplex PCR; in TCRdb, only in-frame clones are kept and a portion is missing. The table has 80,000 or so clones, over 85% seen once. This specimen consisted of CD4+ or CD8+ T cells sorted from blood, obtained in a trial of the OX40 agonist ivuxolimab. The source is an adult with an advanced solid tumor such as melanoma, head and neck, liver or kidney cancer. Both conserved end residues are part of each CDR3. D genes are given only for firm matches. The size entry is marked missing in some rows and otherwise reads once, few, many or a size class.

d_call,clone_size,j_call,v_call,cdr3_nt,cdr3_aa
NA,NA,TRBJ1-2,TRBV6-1,TGTGCCAGCACCAGACATGGAGACTATGGCTACACCTTC,CASTRHGDYGYTF
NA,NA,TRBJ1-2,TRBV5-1,TGCGCCAGCAGCCCCGACAGAACCCTCAACTATGGCTACACCTTC,CASSPDRTLNYGYTF
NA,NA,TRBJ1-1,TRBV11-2,TGTGCCAGCAGCCTTCGGCGGGACACTGAAGCTTTCTTT,CASSLRRDTEAFF
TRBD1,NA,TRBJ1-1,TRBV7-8,TGTGCCAGCAGCTTCCAGGGGGGGGGTAACACTGAAGCTTTCTTT,CASSFQGGGNTEAFF
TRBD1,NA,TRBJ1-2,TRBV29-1,TGCAGCGTTGAAGGGACAGGGGCGTATGGCTACACCTTC,CSVEGTGAYGYTF
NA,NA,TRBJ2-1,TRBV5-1,TGCGCCAGCAGCTTGGCCAACGCAGGATACAATGAGCAGTTCTTC,CASSLANAGYNEQFF
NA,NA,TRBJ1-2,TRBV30,TGTGCCTGGAGTGTACAGGTTCTTGGCTACACCTTC,CAWSVQVLGYTF
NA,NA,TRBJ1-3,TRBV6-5,TGTGCCAGCAGTCTTTCCGGGAGCTCTGGAAACACCATATATTTT,CASSLSGSSGNTIYF
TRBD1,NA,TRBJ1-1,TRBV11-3,TGTGCCAGCAGCCCCAGGGGGAGCGAGGGCACTGAAGCTTTCTTT,CASSPRGSEGTEAFF
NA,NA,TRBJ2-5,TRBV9,TGTGCCAGCAGCACTCTGGGGACGCCGGGGGAGACCCAGTACTTC,CASSTLGTPGETQYF
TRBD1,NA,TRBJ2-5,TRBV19,TGTGCCAGTAGTTCCAGCCAGGAGCCGGGACAGACTAAAGAGACCCAGTACTTC,CASSSSQEPGQTKETQYF
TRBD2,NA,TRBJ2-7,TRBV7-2,TGTGCCAGCAGCCGCCCTAGCGGGGGGCAGACCTACGAGCAGTACTTC,CASSRPSGGQTYEQYF
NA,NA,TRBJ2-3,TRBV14,TGTGCCAGCAGCCAAGATGGAACATATACGCAGTATTTT,CASSQDGTYTQYF
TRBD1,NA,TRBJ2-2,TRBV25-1,TGTGCCAGCACCCCACCCGGACAGGGGGCGTCCGGGGAGCTGTTTTTT,CASTPPGQGASGELFF
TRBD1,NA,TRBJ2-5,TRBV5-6,TGTGCCAGCAGCCTGGGACAGCACCAAGAGACCCAGTACTTC,CASSLGQHQETQYF
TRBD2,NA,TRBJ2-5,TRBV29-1,TGCAGCGTTCTAGCGGGCCTGCAAGAGACCCAGTACTTC,CSVLAGLQETQYF
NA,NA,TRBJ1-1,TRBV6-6,TGTGCCAGCAGTTACCCCCTAGGTGGGTTAAGGACTGAAGCTTTCTTT,CASSYPLGGLRTEAFF
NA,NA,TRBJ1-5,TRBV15,TGTGCCACCAGCAGGGGCAGATCGGGAGTTACAAATCAGCCCCAGCATTTT,CATSRGRSGVTNQPQHF
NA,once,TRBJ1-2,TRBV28,TGTGCCAGCAGACCTATTCACCTATTTAACTATGGCTACACCTTC,CASRPIHLFNYGYTF
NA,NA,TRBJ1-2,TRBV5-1,TGCGCCAGCAGCCCAAGGGCGGCATCCGCAAACTATGGCTACACCTTC,CASSPRAASANYGYTF
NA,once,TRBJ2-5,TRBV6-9,TGTGCCAGCAGTTACTCGGGGGGCAACGGAGAGACCCAGTACTTC,CASSYSGGNGETQYF
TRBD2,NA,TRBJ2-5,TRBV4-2,TGTGCCAGCAGCCAGGCTGGCGGGGGGGATGAGACCCAGTACTTC,CASSQAGGGDETQYF
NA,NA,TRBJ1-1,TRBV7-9,TGTGCCAGCAGCTTAGGGGTCACTGAAGCTTTCTTT,CASSLGVTEAFF
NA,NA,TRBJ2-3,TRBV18,TGTGCCAGCTCACCGCCTAGCACAGATACGCAGTATTTT,CASSPPSTDTQYF
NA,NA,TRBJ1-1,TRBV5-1,TGCGCCAGCAGCCCTAGGCGGCTGAACACTGAAGCTTTCTTT,CASSPRRLNTEAFF
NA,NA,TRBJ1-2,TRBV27,TGTGCCAGCAGTTTATTGGGGGGCGGGGGCTACACCTTC,CASSLLGGGGYTF
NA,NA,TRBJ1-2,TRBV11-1,TGTGCCAGCAGCCTCAGTGGTTGGGAAAGTGGCTACACCTTC,CASSLSGWESGYTF
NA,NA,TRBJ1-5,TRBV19,TGTGTCAGTAGTATTCAGGCTAGCAATCAGCCCCAGCATTTT,CVSSIQASNQPQHF